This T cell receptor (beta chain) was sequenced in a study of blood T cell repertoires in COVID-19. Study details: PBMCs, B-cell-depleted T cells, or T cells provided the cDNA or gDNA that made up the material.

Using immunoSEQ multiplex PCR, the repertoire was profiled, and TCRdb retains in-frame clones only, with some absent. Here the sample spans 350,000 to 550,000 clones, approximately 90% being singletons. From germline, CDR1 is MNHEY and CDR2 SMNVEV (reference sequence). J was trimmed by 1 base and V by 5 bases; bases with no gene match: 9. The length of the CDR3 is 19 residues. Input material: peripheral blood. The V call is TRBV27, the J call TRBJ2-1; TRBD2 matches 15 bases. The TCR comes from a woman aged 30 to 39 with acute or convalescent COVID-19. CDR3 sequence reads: CASSLRTSGGARSYNEQFF. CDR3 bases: TGTGCCAGCAGTCTACGGACTAGCGGGGGGGCCAGGTCCTACAATGAGCAGTTCTTC.